This TCR beta chain is from a study of T cell changes during pregnancy in multiple sclerosis. CDR1 and CDR2 (germline): SGHDN, FVKESK. The CDR3 has 12 amino acids. Libraries were prepared by immunoSEQ multiplex PCR; TCRdb keeps only in-frame clonotypes and omits some of them. Here the sample spans 36,000 or so clones, roughly 91% being singletons. The chain recombines TRBV14 with TRBJ2-7; 10 bases are shared with TRBD2. The TCR was taken from a female donor with multiple sclerosis, enrolled in a pregnancy study. This specimen consisted of CD4+ T cells from peripheral blood mononuclear cells, obtained in the first trimester of pregnancy. As DNA, the CDR3 is TGTGGAGCGGGAGGGCGTCTCTACGAGCAGTACTTC. Amino acid sequence: CGAGGRLYEQYF.